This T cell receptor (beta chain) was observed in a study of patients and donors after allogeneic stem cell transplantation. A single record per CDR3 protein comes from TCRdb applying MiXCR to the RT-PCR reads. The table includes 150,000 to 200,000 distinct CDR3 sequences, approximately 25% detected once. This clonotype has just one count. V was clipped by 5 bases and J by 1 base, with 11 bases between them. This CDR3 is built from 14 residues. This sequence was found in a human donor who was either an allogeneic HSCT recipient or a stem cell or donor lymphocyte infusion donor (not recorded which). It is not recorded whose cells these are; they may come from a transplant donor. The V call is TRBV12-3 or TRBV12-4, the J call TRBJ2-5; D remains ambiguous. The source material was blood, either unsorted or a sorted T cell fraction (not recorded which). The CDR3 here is CASSPHLTQETQYF. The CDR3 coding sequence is TGTGCCAGCAGTCCTCATTTAACCCAAGAGACCCAGTACTTC.